Presented here are 20 T cell receptor beta chains from one specimen sequenced in a study of T cells in Graves' hyperthyroidism and ophthalmopathy. Template material for amplifying TCR beta CDR3 regions consisted of RNA transcripts. RT-PCR in the first round (using the HTBI primer set) targeted the TCR CDR3. One entry per CDR3 protein results from TCRdb running MiXCR on the multiplex PCR reads. The sample carries hundreds of thousands of distinct CDR3 sequences, roughly 15% recorded once. Source material: blood. The receptors stem from a woman aged 18 to 35 with Graves' ophthalmopathy.

This clonotype was counted ten times or more. The DNA of the CDR3 is TGTGCCAGCAGTCCAACCGGGGCCTTAAGTCGGGCCAACGTCCTGACTTTC. Residues: CASSPTGALSRANVLTF. This chain uses TRBV28 with TRBJ2-6; D is possibly TRBD1 or TRBD2 (5 bases each). This CDR3 region has 17 residues. CDR1 is MDHEN, CDR2 SYDVKM, per germline. V lost 5 bases and J 5 bases, leaving 19 bases between the germline ends.

The chain links TRBV28 to TRBJ1-5; no clear D. Looked up from germline, CDR1 is MDHEN and CDR2 is SYDVKM. The CDR3 is made up of 14 amino acids. V gave up 4 bases and J gave up 3 bases, with 10 bases separating them. The CDR3 nucleotides are TGTGCCAGCAGTTCGCTGGGAGACAATCAGCCCCAGCATTTT. Translation: CASSSLGDNQPQHF.

This clonotype was seen ten or more times. V is TRBV15 and J is TRBJ1-5, with 9 bases matching TRBD1. V was clipped by 3 bases and J by 4 bases; unmatched bases: 1. This CDR3 is built from 14 residues. The V gene's germline CDR1 is LNHNV and CDR2 YYDKDF (reference sequence). The CDR3 region is CATSRGQGNQPQHF. The CDR3 DNA reads TGTGCCACCAGCAGGGGACAGGGTAATCAGCCCCAGCATTTT.

This clonotype was picked up many times. V gene TRBV28 combines with J gene TRBJ1-5, with 7 bases lining up with TRBD1. After removal of 6 bases from V and 0 bases from J, the junction contained 11 bases not matched to a gene. Germline V lookup: CDR1 MDHEN, CDR2 SYDVKM. CDR3 length: 17 amino acids. The CDR3 nucleotides read TGTGCCAGCAGCCTGGACAGGTGGGGTTATAGCAATCAGCCCCAGCATTTT. Translating gives CASSLDRWGYSNQPQHF.

This clonotype was counted at least ten times. The CDR3 is CASSVGQGDGYTF. The CDR3, as DNA: TGTGCCAGCAGTGTGGGACAGGGAGATGGCTACACCTTC. This chain links TRBV6-1 with TRBJ1-2, with 9 nucleotides matching TRBD1. This CDR3 has 13 residues. Unmatched junction bases numbered 3, after V lost 4 bases and J lost 6 bases. Germline CDR1 MNHNS, CDR2 SASEGT.

The sample holds many counts of this clonotype. This rearrangement joins TRBV25-1 to TRBJ1-5, with D possibly being TRBD1 (5 bases). Germline V gives CDR1 MGHDK, CDR2 SYGVNS. V lost 1 base and J 4 bases, leaving 8 bases between the germline ends. CDR3 length equals 14 residues. CDR3 region: CASSELTENQPQHF. In nucleotides, the CDR3 is TGTGCCAGCAGTGAATTGACAGAGAATCAGCCCCAGCATTTT. Together with reference TRBV25-1 and TRBJ1-5, the CDR3 gives the full variable domain: EADIYQTPRYLVIGTGKKITLECSQTMGHDKMYWYQQDPGMELHLIHYSYGVNSTEKGDLSSESTVSRIRTEHFPLTLESARPSHTSQYLCASSELTENQPQHFGDGTRLSIL.

At least ten counts were recorded for this clonotype. The chain uses TRBV28 and TRBJ2-1, with D uncertain. This CDR3 comprises 13 residues. The germline V gene has CDR1 MDHEN and CDR2 SYDVKM. V lost 1 base and J 10 bases, leaving 11 bases between the germline ends. CDR3 coding DNA: TGTGCCAGCAGTTTATACCCCCTAGGGGAGCAGTTCTTC. Its protein is CASSLYPLGEQFF. The complete variable domain, with remaining parts taken from reference TRBV28 and TRBJ2-1, reads DVKVTQSSRYLVKRTGEKVFLECVQDMDHENMFWYRQDPGLGLRLIYFSYDVKMKEKGDIPEGYSVSREKKERFSLILESASTNQTSMYLCASSLYPLGEQFFGPGTRLTVL.

In this sample, this clonotype turned up many times. The chain has TRBV7-8 and TRBJ1-5, with a weak D call TRBD1 (6 bases). Trimming removed 5 bases from V and 7 bases from J, with 15 bases in between. Germline V lookup: CDR1 SGHVS, CDR2 FQNEAQ. The CDR3 covers 14 residues. DNA of the CDR3: TGTGCCAGCAGCGGGCGGGGGGGCGGCCAGCCCCAGCATTTT. It encodes CASSGRGGGQPQHF.

The V call is TRBV20-1, the J call TRBJ1-1, with 11 bases fitting TRBD1. The CDR3 spans 15 residues. The V and J ends lost 2 bases and 3 bases, in that order; junction bases with no gene match: 5. Germline V gene data show CDR1 as DFQATT and CDR2 as SNEGSKA (reference sequence). The CDR3 DNA reads as TGCAGTGCTAGACCCGGACAGGGGGCGTACACTGAAGCTTTCTTT. This translates into CSARPGQGAYTEAFF.

This clonotype was recorded many times. The J gene is TRBJ2-1, the V gene TRBV20-1; no definite D call. The CDR3 contains 15 residues. V dropped 3 bases and J dropped 0 bases, with 12 bases sitting between them. Germline values: CDR1 DFQATT, CDR2 SNEGSKA (reference sequence). In DNA, the CDR3 is TGCAGTGCTAGCCAACTAACCAGCTCCTACAATGAGCAGTTCTTC. As protein: CSASQLTSSYNEQFF.

This clonotype came up many times. V and J are TRBV12-3 or TRBV12-4 and TRBJ1-1; TRBD1 matches at 8 bases. The CDR3 runs to 14 residues. V lost 3 bases, J lost 4 bases, and 4 bases stayed unmatched. CDR3 sequence: CASSFNTGGTEAFF. CDR3 DNA: TGTGCCAGCAGTTTTAATACAGGGGGCACTGAAGCTTTCTTT.

Ten or more counts support this clonotype. The chain employs TRBV11-3 and TRBJ2-1; TRBD2 might be the D (7 bases). Trimming cost V 2 bases and J 9 bases, with 14 bases left between them. The CDR3 runs to 14 residues. Germline V CDR1 and CDR2: SGHNT, YENEEA. CDR3: CASSLRGRAGEQFF. In DNA, the CDR3 is TGTGCCAGCAGCTTAAGGGGGAGGGCCGGTGAGCAGTTCTTC.

Ten or more counts support this clonotype. The chain joins TRBV2 to TRBJ1-3; D is unclear. CDR1 SNHLY and CDR2 FYNNEI come from the germline V gene. The V end was cut by 0 bases, the J end by 4 bases, with 13 bases between. This CDR3 comprises 16 residues. CDR3 region: CASSEAGRRGGNTIYF. CDR3 coding DNA: TGTGCCAGCAGTGAAGCGGGGAGAAGAGGGGGAAACACCATATATTTT.

This clonotype was observed many times. V gene TRBV5-5 combines with J gene TRBJ1-2; D may be TRBD1 (5 bases). This CDR3 contains 16 residues. V was trimmed by 0 bases and J by 4 bases, leaving 16 bases between them. Germline CDR1 reads SGHKS; CDR2 reads YYEKEE (reference sequence). CDR3 region: CASSLVAGGTFYGYTF. The CDR3 DNA sequence: TGTGCCAGCAGCTTGGTGGCCGGGGGGACTTTCTATGGCTACACCTTC.

In its sample, this clonotype was seen a few times. This may stem from a read error, because a much larger clone lies one nucleotide away. A read error is likely, as this CDR3 ends without the conserved phenylalanine or tryptophan. This sequence joins TRBV12-3 or TRBV12-4 and TRBJ1-1; 8 bases match TRBD1. Trimming removed 6 bases from V and 5 bases from J; junction bases left unmatched: 2. The CDR3 runs to 12 residues. The CDR3 bases are TGTGCCAGCAGGAGGACAGGGACTGAAGCTTTCCTT. Encoded protein: CASRRTGTEAFL.

On this clonotype: A clone one base away is much larger, so this may be a read error. The chain carries TRBV9 and TRBJ2-3; 7 positions match TRBD2. The CDR3 totals 15 residues. CDR1 is SGDLS and CDR2 is YYNGEE in the germline V gene. CDR3 loop: CAGSVNEGRADTQYF. CDR3 sequence (DNA): TGTGCCGGCAGCGTAAACGAGGGGAGGGCAGATACGCAGTATTTT.

In its sample, this clonotype was seen many times. The chain couples TRBV28 to TRBJ1-5; 9 bases fit TRBD1. The CDR3 spans 14 residues. Germline-derived CDR1 and CDR2 are MDHEN and SYDVKM. V shed 7 bases and J 5 bases; nucleotides not matched to a gene: 6. For the CDR3, the DNA is TGTGCCAGCACCCAACAGGGGGCCTATCAGCCCCAGCATTTT. This translates into CASTQQGAYQPQHF.

The sample holds many counts of this clonotype. CDR3 amino acids: CASSFAGYANNEQFF. Written as DNA, the CDR3 is TGTGCCAGCAGCTTTGCGGGCTACGCAAACAATGAGCAGTTCTTC. The chain couples TRBV7-9 to TRBJ2-1, with D perhaps TRBD2 (5 bases). Deletions cut 3 bases from V and 5 bases from J, with 14 bases between. Germline V gene data show CDR1 as SEHNR and CDR2 as FQNEAQ (reference sequence). The CDR3 sequence is 15 residues long.

This clonotype was found a few times. This chain joins TRBV15 and TRBJ2-7; D is unresolved. The CDR3 loop spans 13 amino acids. The germline gives CDR1 LNHNV, CDR2 YYDKDF (reference sequence). Trimming took 5 bases from V and 6 from J, leaving 14 bases between them. This CDR3 is CATSYKSRAEQYF. CDR3 nucleotides: TGTGCCACCAGCTACAAATCTAGAGCCGAGCAGTACTTC.

The chain uses TRBV4-3 and TRBJ1-3, with TRBD1 as a possible D gene (6 bases). Trimming stripped 0 bases from V and 3 bases from J, with 15 bases between. Germline V gene sequence: CDR1 LGHNA, CDR2 YSLEER. There are 17 residues in the CDR3. CDR3 nucleotides: TGCGCCAGCAGCCAAGACGTGGTACAGGGAAGTGGAAACACCATATATTTT. Residues: CASSQDVVQGSGNTIYF.